This T cell receptor (beta chain) was recovered during a study of CD8+ T cells in alopecia areata. Sampling of alopecia areata patients yielded lesional scalp punch biopsies as well as peripheral blood. The CDR3 sequence is 17 residues long. The germline CDR1 and CDR2 sequences are SGHAT and FQNNGV. V gave up 1 base and J gave up 0 bases, with 16 bases separating them. This clone came up a few times. Investigators isolated RNA and reverse transcribed it into cDNA to act as the sequencing template. Sequencing was performed with immunoSEQ multiplex PCR; in TCRdb, only in-frame clones are kept and a portion is missing. The sample holds over 200,000 clones, roughly 57% seen once.

V gene TRBV11-2 combines with J gene TRBJ2-7; the D call may be TRBD1 or TRBD2 (5 bases each). Sequencing was performed on CD4+ T cells sorted from blood, taken at week 0. The TCR was taken from a human donor with alopecia areata. CDR3 nucleotides: TGTGCCAGCAGCTTAGTTTGGGATGTGAGGGGCTCCTACGAGCAGTACTTC. Its translation: CASSLVWDVRGSYEQYF.